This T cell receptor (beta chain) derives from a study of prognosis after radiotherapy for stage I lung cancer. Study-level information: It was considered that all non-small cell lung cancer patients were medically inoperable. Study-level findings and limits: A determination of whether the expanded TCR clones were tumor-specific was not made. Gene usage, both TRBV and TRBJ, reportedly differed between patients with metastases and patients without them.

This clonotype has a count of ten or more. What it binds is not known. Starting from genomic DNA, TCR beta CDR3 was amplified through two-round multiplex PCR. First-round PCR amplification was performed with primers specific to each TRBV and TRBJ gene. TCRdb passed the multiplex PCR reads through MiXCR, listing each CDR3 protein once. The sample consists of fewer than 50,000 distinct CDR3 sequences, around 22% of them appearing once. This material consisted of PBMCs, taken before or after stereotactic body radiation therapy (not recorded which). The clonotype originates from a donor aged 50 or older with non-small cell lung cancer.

DNA for the CDR3: TGCAGTGCACAGAGGGACAGGGTGCAGCCCCAGCATTTT. It encodes CSAQRDRVQPQHF. The chain carries TRBV20-1 and TRBJ1-5, with TRBD1 matching 9 bases. CDR1 is DFQATT, CDR2 SNEGSKA, per germline (reference sequence). The CDR3 extends over 13 amino acids. V was pared by 6 bases and J by 7 bases, with 7 bases of the junction left unmatched.